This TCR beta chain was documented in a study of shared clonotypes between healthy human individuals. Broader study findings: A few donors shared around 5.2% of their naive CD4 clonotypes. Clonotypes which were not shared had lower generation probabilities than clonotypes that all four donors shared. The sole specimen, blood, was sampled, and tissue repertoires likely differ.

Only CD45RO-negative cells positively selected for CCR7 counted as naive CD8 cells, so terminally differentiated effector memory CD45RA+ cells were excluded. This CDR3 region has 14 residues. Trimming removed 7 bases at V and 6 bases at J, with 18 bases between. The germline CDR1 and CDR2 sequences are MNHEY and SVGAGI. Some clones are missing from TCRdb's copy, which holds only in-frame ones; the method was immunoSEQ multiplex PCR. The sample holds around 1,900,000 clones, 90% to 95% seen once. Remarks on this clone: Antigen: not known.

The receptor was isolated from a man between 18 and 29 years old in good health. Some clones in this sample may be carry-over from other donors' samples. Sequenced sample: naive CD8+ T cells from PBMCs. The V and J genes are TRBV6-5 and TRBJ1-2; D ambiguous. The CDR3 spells CASKLFRGGDGYTF. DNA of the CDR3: TGTGCCAGCAAGTTATTCCGGGGAGGCGATGGCTACACCTTC.